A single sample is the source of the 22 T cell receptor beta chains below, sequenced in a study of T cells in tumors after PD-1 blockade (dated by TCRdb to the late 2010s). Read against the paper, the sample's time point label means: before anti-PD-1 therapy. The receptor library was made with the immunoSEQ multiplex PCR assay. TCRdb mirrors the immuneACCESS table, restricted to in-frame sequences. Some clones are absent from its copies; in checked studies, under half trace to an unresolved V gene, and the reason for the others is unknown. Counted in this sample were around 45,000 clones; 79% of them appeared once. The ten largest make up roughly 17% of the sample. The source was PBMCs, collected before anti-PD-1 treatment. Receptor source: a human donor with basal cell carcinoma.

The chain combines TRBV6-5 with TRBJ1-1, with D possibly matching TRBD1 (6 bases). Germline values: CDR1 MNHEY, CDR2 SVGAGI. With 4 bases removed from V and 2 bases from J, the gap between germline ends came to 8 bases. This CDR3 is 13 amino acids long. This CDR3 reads CASSLQGNTEAFF. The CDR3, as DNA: TGTGCCAGCAGTTTACAGGGCAACACTGAAGCTTTCTTT.

The CDR3 protein is CASSPGGAYEQYF. The CDR3 DNA is TGTGCCAGTAGTCCCGGAGGGGCCTACGAGCAGTACTTC. This rearrangement joins TRBV19 to TRBJ2-7, with D maybe TRBD2 (6 bases). This CDR3 is 13 amino acids long. Trimming took 5 bases from V and 2 from J, leaving 10 bases between them. Germline-derived CDR1 and CDR2 are LNHDA and SQIVND (reference sequence).

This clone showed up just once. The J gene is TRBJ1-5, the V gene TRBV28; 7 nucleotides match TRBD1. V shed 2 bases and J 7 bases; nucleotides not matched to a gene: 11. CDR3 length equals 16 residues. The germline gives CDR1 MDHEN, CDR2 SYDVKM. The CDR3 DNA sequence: TGTGCCAGCAGTTTACCCCTCAACAGGGGTGTCCAGCCCCAGCATTTT. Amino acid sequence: CASSLPLNRGVQPQHF.

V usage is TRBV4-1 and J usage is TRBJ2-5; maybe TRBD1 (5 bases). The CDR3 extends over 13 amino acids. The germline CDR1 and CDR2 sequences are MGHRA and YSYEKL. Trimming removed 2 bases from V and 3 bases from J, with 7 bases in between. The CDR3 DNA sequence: TGCGCCAGCAGCCAAAACAGGAAAGAGACCCAGTACTTC. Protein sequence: CASSQNRKETQYF.

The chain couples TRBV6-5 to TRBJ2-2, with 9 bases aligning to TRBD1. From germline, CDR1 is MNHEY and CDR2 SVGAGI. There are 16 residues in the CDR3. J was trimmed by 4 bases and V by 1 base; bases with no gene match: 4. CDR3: CASSYLGTGFTGELFF. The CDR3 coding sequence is TGTGCCAGCAGTTACTTGGGGACAGGGTTCACCGGGGAGCTGTTTTTT.

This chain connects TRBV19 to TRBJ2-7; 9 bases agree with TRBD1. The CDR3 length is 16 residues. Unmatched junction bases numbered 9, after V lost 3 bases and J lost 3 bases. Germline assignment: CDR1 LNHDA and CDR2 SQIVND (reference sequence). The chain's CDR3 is CASSIRGGQGIYEQYF. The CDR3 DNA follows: TGTGCCAGTAGTATTCGTGGGGGACAGGGAATCTACGAGCAGTACTTC.

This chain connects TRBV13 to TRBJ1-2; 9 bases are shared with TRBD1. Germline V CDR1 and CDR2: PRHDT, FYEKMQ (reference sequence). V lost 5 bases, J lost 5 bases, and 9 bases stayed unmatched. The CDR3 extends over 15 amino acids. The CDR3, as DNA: TGTGCCAGCAGCACCCGGACAGGGGACGTTTATGGCTACACCTTC. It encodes CASSTRTGDVYGYTF. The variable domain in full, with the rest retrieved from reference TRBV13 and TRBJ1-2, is AAGVIQSPRHLIKEKRETATLKCYPIPRHDTVYWYQQGPGQDPQFLISFYEKMQSDKGSIPDRFSAQQFSDYHSELNMSSLELGDSALYFCASSTRTGDVYGYTFGSGTRLTVV.

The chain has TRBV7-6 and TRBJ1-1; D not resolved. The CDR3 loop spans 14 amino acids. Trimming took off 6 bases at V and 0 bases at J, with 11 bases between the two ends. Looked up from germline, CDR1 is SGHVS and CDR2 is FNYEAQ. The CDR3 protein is CASSLDGLNTEAFF. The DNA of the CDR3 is TGTGCCAGCAGTCTGGACGGCCTGAACACTGAAGCTTTCTTT.

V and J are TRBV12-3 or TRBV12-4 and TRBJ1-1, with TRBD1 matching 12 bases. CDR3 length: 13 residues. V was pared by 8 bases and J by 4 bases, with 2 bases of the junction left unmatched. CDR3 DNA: TGTGCCAGCGGGGGACAGGGGGCCACTGAAGCTTTCTTT. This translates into CASGGQGATEAFF.

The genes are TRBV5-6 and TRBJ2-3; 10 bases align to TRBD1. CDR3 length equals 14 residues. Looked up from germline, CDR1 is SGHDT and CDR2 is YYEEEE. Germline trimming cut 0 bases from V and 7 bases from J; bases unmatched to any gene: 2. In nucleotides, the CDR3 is TGTGCCAGCAGCTTGGGACAGGGGGCAAATACGCAGTATTTT. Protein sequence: CASSLGQGANTQYF.

CDR3 amino acids: CASSLDRDRGSDTQYF. DNA for the CDR3: TGCGCCAGCAGCTTGGACCGGGACAGGGGATCCGATACGCAGTATTTT. V gene TRBV5-1 combines with J gene TRBJ2-3, with 10 bases that match TRBD1. CDR3 length: 16 amino acids. Trimming removed 0 bases from V and 6 bases from J; junction bases left unmatched: 7. Germline assignment: CDR1 SGHRS and CDR2 YFSETQ.

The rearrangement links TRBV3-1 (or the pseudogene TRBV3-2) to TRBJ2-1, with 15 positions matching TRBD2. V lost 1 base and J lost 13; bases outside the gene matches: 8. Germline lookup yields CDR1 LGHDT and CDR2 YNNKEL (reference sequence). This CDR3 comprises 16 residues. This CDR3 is CASSQAGTSGRMFQFF. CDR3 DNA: TGTGCCAGCAGCCAAGCCGGGACTAGCGGGAGGATGTTTCAGTTCTTC.

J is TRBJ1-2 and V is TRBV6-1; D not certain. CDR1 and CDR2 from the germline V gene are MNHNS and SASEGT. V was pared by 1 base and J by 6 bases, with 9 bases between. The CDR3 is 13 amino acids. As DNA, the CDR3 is TGTGCCAGCAGTGAAGATCCCGGGGATGGCTACACCTTC. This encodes CASSEDPGDGYTF.

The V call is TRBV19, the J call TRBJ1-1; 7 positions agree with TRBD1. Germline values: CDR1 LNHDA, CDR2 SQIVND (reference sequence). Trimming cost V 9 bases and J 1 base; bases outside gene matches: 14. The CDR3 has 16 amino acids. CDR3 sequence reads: CASRQRTGRENTEAFF. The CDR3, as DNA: TGTGCCAGCCGGCAAAGGACAGGTCGTGAGAACACTGAAGCTTTCTTT.

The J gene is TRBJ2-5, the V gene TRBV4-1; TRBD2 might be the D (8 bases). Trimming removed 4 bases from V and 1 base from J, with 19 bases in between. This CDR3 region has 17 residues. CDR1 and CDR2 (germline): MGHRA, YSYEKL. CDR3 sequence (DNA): TGCGCCAGCAGCCCGCTCCGGGACAGCGGGGGCCAAGAGACCCAGTACTTC. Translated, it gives CASSPLRDSGGQETQYF.

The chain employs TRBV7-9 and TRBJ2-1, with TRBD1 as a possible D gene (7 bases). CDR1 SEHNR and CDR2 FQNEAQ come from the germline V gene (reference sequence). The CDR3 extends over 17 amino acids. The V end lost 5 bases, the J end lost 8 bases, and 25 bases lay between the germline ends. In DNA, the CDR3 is TGTGCCAGCAGCCATTTAAGTCCGACAGGGAGGATACATGAGCAGTTCTTC. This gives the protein CASSHLSPTGRIHEQFF.

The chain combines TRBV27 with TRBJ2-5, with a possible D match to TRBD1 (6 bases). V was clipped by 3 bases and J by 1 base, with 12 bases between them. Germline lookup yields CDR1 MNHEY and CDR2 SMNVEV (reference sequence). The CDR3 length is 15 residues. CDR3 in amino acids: CASSLGASSQETQYF. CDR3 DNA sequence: TGTGCCAGCAGTTTGGGGGCTAGCAGCCAAGAGACCCAGTACTTC.

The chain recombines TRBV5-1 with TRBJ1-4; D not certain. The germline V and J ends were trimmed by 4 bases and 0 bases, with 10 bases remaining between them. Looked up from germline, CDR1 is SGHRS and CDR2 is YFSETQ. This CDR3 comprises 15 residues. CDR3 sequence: CASSRDAATNEKLFF. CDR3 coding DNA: TGCGCCAGCAGCAGAGACGCCGCAACTAATGAAAAACTGTTTTTT.

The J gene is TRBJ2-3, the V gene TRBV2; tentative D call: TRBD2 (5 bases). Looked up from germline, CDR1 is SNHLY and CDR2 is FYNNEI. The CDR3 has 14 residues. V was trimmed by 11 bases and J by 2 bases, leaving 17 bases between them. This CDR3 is CASLAAYPTDTQYF. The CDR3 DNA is TGTGCCTCCCTAGCAGCTTACCCCACAGATACGCAGTATTTT.

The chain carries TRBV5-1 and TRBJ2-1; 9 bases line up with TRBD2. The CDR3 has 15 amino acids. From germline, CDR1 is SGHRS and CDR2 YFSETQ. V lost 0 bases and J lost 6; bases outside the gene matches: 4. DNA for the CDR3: TGCGCCAGCAGCTTGGCTTCTAGCGGGATCAATGAGCAGTTCTTC. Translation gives CASSLASSGINEQFF.

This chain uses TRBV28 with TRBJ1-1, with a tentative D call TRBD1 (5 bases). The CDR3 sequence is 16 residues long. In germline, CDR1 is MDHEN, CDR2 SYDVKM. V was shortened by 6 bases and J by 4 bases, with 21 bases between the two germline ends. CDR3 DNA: TGTGCCAGCAGCCTACTTCCCGGGAGTGGGGGCACTGAAGCTTTCTTT. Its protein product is CASSLLPGSGGTEAFF.

CDR3 region: CATSRDLTQAGAGETQYF. CDR3 DNA sequence: TGTGCCACCAGCAGAGATCTTACACAAGCGGGGGCGGGGGAGACCCAGTACTTC. The chain recombines TRBV15 with TRBJ2-5; TRBD2 matches at 8 bases. Per the germline V gene, CDR1 is LNHNV and CDR2 is YYDKDF (reference sequence). CDR3 size: 18 residues. The trim removed 0 bases at V and 5 bases at J, leaving 14 bases unmatched.